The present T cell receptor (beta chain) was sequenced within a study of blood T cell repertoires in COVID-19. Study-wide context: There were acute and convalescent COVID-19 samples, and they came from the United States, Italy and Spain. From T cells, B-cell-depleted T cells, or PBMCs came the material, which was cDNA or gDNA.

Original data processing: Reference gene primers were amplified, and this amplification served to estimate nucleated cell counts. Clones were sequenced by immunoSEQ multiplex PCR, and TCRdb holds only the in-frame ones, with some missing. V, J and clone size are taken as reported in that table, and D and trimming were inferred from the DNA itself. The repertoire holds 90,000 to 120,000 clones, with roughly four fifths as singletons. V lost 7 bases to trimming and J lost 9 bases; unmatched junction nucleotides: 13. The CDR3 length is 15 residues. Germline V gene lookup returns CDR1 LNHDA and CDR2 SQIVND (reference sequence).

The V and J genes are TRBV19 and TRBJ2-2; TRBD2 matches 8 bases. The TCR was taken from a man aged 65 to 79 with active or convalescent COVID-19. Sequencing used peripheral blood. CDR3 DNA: TGTGCCAGTACCAGAGCGGGAGAGGGGGAGAGGGAGCTGTTTTTT. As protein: CASTRAGEGERELFF.